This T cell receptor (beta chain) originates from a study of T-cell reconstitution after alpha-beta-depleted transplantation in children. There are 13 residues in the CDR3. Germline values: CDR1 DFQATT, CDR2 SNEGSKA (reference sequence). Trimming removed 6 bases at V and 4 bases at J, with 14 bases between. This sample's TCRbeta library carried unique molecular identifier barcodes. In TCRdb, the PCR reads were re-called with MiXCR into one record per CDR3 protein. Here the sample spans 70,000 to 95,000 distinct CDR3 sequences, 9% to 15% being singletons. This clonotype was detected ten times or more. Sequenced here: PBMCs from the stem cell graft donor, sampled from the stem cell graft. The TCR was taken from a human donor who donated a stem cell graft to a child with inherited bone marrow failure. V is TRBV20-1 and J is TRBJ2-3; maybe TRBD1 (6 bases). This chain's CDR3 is CSAQDSQADTQYF. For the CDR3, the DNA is TGCAGTGCGCAGGACAGTCAGGCAGATACGCAGTATTTT.